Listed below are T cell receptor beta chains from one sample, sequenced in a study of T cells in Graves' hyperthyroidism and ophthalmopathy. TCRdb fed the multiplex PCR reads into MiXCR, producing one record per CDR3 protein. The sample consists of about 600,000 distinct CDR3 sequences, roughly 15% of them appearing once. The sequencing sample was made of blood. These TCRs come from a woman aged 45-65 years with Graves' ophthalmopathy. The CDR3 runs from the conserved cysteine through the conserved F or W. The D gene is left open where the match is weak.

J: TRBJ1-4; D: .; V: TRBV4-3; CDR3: CASSQDRYDDEKLFF
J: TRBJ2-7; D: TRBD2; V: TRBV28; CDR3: CASSVSGSYEQYF
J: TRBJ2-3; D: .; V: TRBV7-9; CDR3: CASSPGGTADTQYF
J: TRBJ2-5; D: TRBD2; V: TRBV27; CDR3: CASSLSGLAGETQYF
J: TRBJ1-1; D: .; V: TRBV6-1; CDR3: CASRRHGTEAFF
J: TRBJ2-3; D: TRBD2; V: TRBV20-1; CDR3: CSARRLATDTQYF
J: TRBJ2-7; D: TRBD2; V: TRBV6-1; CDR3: CASSAAGGNEQYF
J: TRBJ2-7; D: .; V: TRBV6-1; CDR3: CASSQGFYEQYF
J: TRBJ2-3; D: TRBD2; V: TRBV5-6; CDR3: CASRRLAGSTDTQYF
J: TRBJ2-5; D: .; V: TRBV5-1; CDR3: CASSYGTGQETQYF
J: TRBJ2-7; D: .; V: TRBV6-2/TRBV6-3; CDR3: CASRFTGYSEQYF
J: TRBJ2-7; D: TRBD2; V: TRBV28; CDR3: CASSEPTSGSSYEQYF
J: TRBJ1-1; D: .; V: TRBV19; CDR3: CASSAVLGGTEAFF
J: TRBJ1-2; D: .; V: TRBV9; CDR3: CASSDSFIPTGTYGYTF
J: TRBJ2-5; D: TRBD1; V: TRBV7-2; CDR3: CASSTGTGGSETQYF
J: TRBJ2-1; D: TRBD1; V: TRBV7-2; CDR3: CASSLRQGASEQFF
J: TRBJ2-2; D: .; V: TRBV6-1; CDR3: CASSDQVPLLEWIHSLNTGELFF
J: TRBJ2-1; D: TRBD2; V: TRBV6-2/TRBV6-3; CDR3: CASSYPVSSGSYNEQFF
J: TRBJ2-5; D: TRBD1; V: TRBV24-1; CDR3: CATSEPGTGETQYF
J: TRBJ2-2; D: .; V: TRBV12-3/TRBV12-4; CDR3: CASSFGAVYTGELFF
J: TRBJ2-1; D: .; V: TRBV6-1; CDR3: CASSETGTYNNEQFF
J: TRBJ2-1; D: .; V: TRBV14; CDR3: CASSQVELADGGPYNEQFF
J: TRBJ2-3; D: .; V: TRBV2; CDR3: CASRRDIADTQYF
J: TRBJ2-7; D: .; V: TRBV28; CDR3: CASSLSGVRPYEQYF
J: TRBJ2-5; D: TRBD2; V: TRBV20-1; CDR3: CSARELREGSRYF
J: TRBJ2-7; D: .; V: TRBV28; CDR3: CASTGGYEQYF
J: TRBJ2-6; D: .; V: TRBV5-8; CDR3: CASARSGANVLTF
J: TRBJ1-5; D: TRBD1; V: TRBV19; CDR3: CASRETGAGSNQPQHF
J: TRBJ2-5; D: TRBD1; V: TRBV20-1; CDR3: CSAFPGTGDQETQYF
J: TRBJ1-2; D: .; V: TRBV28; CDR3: CAYAREEDGYTF
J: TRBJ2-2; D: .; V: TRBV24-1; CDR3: CATTDTATGELFF
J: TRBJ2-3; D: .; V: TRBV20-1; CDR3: CSARPQGPTDTQYF
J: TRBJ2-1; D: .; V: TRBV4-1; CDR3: CASSQVEGTNEQFF
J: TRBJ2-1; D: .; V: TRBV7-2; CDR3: CASSLVGREQFF
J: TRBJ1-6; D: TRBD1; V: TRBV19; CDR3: CASSHRDRGLGGSYNSPLHF
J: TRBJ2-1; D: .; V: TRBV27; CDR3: CASSFQRGDLNEQFF
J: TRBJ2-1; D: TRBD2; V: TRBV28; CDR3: CASTDPSGPSYNEQFF
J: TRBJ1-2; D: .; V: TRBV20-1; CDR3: CSARVLGSLTYGYTF
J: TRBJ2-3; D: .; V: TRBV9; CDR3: CASSTRGGTDTQYF
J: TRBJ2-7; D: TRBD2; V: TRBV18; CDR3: CASSPPGTSGSYEQYF
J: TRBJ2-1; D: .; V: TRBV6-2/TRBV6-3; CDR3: CASSRPPTGLYNEQFF
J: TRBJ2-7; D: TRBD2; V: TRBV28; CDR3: CASRTTSGRAYEQYF
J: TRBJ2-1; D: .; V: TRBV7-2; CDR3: CASSPRLTYNEQFF
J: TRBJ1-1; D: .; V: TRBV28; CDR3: CASSLVEGRAFF
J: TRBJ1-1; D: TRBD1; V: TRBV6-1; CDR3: CASIGQGAVYTEAFF
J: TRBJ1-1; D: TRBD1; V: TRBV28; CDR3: CASSLLTGMNTEAFF
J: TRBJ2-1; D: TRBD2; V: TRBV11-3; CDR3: CASSPGLAGPSSSYNEQFF
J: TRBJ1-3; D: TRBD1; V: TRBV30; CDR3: CAWSQLLTGVGNTIYF
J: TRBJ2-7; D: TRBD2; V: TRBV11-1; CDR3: CASSRRETYEQYF
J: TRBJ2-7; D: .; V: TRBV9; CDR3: CASSVSYGNYEQYF
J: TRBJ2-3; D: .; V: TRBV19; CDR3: CASRRTGSDTQYF